Given below is one TCR beta chain in context. This clonotype was seen many times. Its antigen is unknown. Base qualities are not at hand, and no much larger clone is one base apart. The sample is drawn from a study of CD8 T cells in ankylosing spondylitis (dated by TCRdb to between 2016 and 2019). Describing the broader study: The study profiled T cell receptor beta repertoires in healthy donors and ankylosing spondylitis patients to find disease-linked TCR variants. The full study cohort comprised around 23 ankylosing spondylitis patients and 85 to 120 healthy donors. Peripheral blood was sampled, and synovial fluid was also collected from ankylosing spondylitis patients.

Broader findings and caveats from the paper: The disease-linked clones were reported as significantly enriched in matched synovial fluid samples from ankylosing spondylitis patients. Blood from ankylosing spondylitis patients appeared to be characterized by a TCR beta motif composed of 7 to 9 highly homologous amino acid variants. Some of the motif variants had been reported before in the synovial fluid and blood of reactive arthritis patients, a finding that suggests common disease-initiation mechanisms. In peripheral blood, the disease-linked clones were found at relatively low frequencies and had a CD8+ phenotype.

The junction shows trimming of 4 bases on V and 4 bases on J, plus 15 bases between the germline ends. Its CDR3 holds 15 amino acids, cysteine through phenylalanine. Only the CDR3 portion is preserved as DNA: 45 bases, with reading frame beginning at the first base. CDR1 and CDR2 were assigned from the germline V gene as SGHRS and YFSETQ. Reads for this sample came from an Illumina HiSeq 2500. Quantitative 5'-RACE with molecular barcodes was the method used to prepare the TCR beta libraries. As for the authors' bioinformatics: Disease-linked TCR variants were identified with a new computational method built on a probabilistic model of VDJ rearrangement. The public reads were run again by TCRdb, first through fastp at Q25 and then through MiXCR, and only productive beta chains were kept. Identical CDR3 protein sequences are pooled into one entry, listed with their most common genes and DNA. TCRdb assigned the V and J calls; the authors' analysis was not used. Counted in this sample were approximately 200,000 distinct CDR3 sequences; around 13% of them appeared once. The ten largest clones take up approximately 16% of the sample.

Source material: blood, either unsorted or a sorted T cell fraction (not recorded which). The receptor was derived from a male donor with ankylosing spondylitis or in good health (not recorded which). This chain is built from TRBV5-1 and TRBJ2-4; the D region possibly corresponds to TRBD1 (6 bases align). The CDR3 in this case is CASSLTVGTKNIQYF. Here is the DNA: TGCGCCAGCAGCCTGACAGTTGGGACAAAAAACATTCAGTACTTC.